Listed here is a single T cell receptor beta chain. What it binds is not known. Assay: immunoSEQ multiplex PCR; the TCRdb copy retains only in-frame clones and omits some. The table lists 100,000 to 150,000 clones, 85% of them singletons. These data come from a study of T cell responses to AZD1222 COVID-19 vaccine. The V and J ends lost 6 bases and 1 base respectively, with 13 bases between them. The CDR3 length is 14 residues. Germline V gives CDR1 SGHTA, CDR2 FQGNSA. The study, taken as a whole, reports: Of the AZD1222 recipients, only five to seven were seropositive at baseline.

The specimen was peripheral blood, collected 28 days after the second AZD1222 dose. The sequence was obtained from an adult who received the AZD1222 COVID-19 vaccine. The gene calls are TRBV7-2 and TRBJ2-7; D gene ambiguous. CDR3 in amino acids: CASSFTDGSYEQYF. CDR3 DNA sequence: TGTGCCAGCAGTTTTACGGACGGTTCCTACGAGCAGTACTTC.